The 30 T cell receptor beta chains listed next were all sequenced from one sample in a study of Ad26.COV2.S vaccination and SARS-CoV-2 variants (dated by TCRdb to about 2021). The library was produced with the immunoSEQ multiplex PCR assay. Entries here come from immuneACCESS through TCRdb and include only in-frame sequences with V and J called. Some clones fail to appear in such tables; in the studies checked, an unresolved V gene covers under half of the shortfall, and the cause of the remainder is unknown. The sample yields about 680,000 clones; 89% were counted once. Of the sample, 1.5% is held by the ten largest clones. The treatment or condition tag for this specimen amounts to: about 20 received Ad26.COV2.S at low or high dose, single or two shots; several received placebo; per-sample allocation not given. For vaccine and placebo recipients, repertoires were sequenced using samples collected on day 63 after the first injection.

The input for sequencing was peripheral blood, taken in a trial of Ad26.COV2.S vaccine versus placebo. The source is a person between 18 and 60 years old who received the Ad26.COV2.S COVID-19 vaccine or a placebo.

The chain couples TRBV3-1 (or the pseudogene TRBV3-2) to TRBJ2-5; possible D gene TRBD1, 6 bases. CDR3 size: 17 residues. Germline V lookup: CDR1 LGHDT, CDR2 YNNKEL (reference sequence). V lost 3 bases and J 3 bases, leaving 20 bases between the germline ends. The CDR3, as DNA: TGTGCCAGCAGCCATTACACGACGGGGACAAGGGAAGAGACCCAGTACTTC. Its protein product is CASSHYTTGTREETQYF.

V usage is TRBV2 and J usage is TRBJ2-6; D is perhaps TRBD1 (6 bases). Germline V gene lookup returns CDR1 SNHLY and CDR2 FYNNEI. The CDR3 is made up of 14 amino acids. V shed 8 bases and J shed 8 bases, with 16 bases lying between them. DNA of the CDR3: TGTGCCAGCGGTAAGGAGAGGGGGACCAACGTCCTGACTTTC. Protein product: CASGKERGTNVLTF.

The rearrangement joins TRBV9 to TRBJ2-3, with TRBD1 identical over 8 bases. The V gene end was trimmed by 2 bases and the J gene end by 5 bases; junction bases not matched to a gene: 10. CDR3 length: 16 residues. CDR1 SGDLS and CDR2 YYNGEE come from the germline V gene. The CDR3 here is CASSVQTGDRGDTQYF. The CDR3 DNA reads TGTGCCAGCAGCGTTCAGACAGGCGACAGGGGAGATACGCAGTATTTT.

CDR3 loop: CASSVGAGGSANYGYTF. CDR3 DNA: TGTGCCAGCAGCGTAGGCGCAGGGGGATCAGCTAACTATGGCTACACCTTC. J is TRBJ1-2 and V is TRBV9; 7 positions agree with TRBD1. This CDR3 spans 17 amino acids. Germline trimming cut 0 bases from V and 0 bases from J; bases unmatched to any gene: 8. Germline CDR1 and CDR2: SGDLS and YYNGEE.

This chain links TRBV7-2 with TRBJ1-1; D possibly corresponds to TRBD1 (5 bases). V lost 5 bases and J 7 bases, leaving 14 bases between the germline ends. Germline V gene sequence: CDR1 SGHTA, CDR2 FQGNSA. This CDR3 comprises 13 residues. This CDR3 reads CASSLQGGGEAFF. CDR3 in DNA: TGTGCCAGCAGCCTCCAGGGAGGCGGTGAAGCTTTCTTT.

A single count supports this clone. The chain employs TRBV24-1 and TRBJ2-7; 10 nucleotides line up with TRBD1. J lost 3 bases, V lost 4 bases, and 5 bases had no gene match. This CDR3 has 15 residues. CDR1 is KGHDR, CDR2 SFDVKD, per germline. CDR3 DNA sequence: TGTGCCACCAGTGAAGGTGGACAGGGGGTCTACGAGCAGTACTTC. Protein product: CATSEGGQGVYEQYF.

V gene TRBV7-9 combines with J gene TRBJ1-2; D is ambiguous. Trimming took off 1 base at V and 4 bases at J, with 10 bases between the two ends. The CDR3 loop spans 14 amino acids. CDR1 and CDR2 (germline): SEHNR, FQNEAQ (reference sequence). The CDR3 bases are TGTGCCAGCAGCTTAGGGGTAGACCTCTATGGCTACACCTTC. Protein sequence: CASSLGVDLYGYTF. Full variable domain (rest looked up from reference TRBV7-9 and TRBJ1-2): DTGVSQNPRHKITKRGQNVTFRCDPISEHNRLYWYRQTLGQGPEFLTYFQNEAQLEKSRLLSDRFSAERPKGSFSTLEIQRTEQGDSAMYLCASSLGVDLYGYTFGSGTRLTVV.

V usage is TRBV6-2 or TRBV6-3 and J usage is TRBJ1-5; no reliable D call. The CDR3 sequence is 14 residues long. The V end was cut by 0 bases, the J end by 9 bases, with 12 bases between. Germline V gene lookup returns CDR1 MNHEY and CDR2 SVGEGT. The CDR3 nucleotides read TGTGCCAGCAGTTACTCCCAAGGCTTCTGGCCCCAGCATTTT. This codes for CASSYSQGFWPQHF.

The V and J genes are TRBV3-1 (or the pseudogene TRBV3-2) and TRBJ2-3, with D perhaps TRBD2 (6 bases). V dropped 1 base and J dropped 7 bases, with 15 bases sitting between them. The V gene's germline CDR1 is LGHDT and CDR2 YNNKEL (reference sequence). This CDR3 contains 15 residues. CDR3 in DNA: TGTGCCAGCAGCCAAGGACTAGTGGGTGCTTATACGCAGTATTTT. This translates into CASSQGLVGAYTQYF.

This rearrangement joins TRBV5-1 to TRBJ2-5; TRBD2 matches at 8 bases. Germline V gene data show CDR1 as SGHRS and CDR2 as YFSETQ. The J segment lost 3 bases and the V segment lost 4 bases, leaving 5 bases of the junction unmatched. This CDR3 comprises 14 residues. Here the CDR3 reads CASSRGLAKETQYF. In DNA form, the CDR3 reads TGCGCCAGCAGCAGAGGACTAGCCAAAGAGACCCAGTACTTC.

J is TRBJ2-1 and V is TRBV29-1, with 10 bases that match TRBD1. The V and J ends lost 7 bases and 3 bases, in that order; junction bases with no gene match: 3. Per germline, CDR1 SQVTM and CDR2 ANQGSEA. The CDR3 totals 13 residues. The CDR3 is CSGRTGGYNEQFF. DNA for the CDR3: TGCAGCGGTAGGACAGGGGGCTACAATGAGCAGTTCTTC.

This rearrangement joins TRBV7-6 to TRBJ2-2, with D tentatively TRBD2 (6 bases). The germline gives CDR1 SGHVS, CDR2 FNYEAQ. Trimming removed 1 base from V and 7 bases from J, with 13 bases in between. This CDR3 contains 15 residues. The CDR3 nucleotides read TGTGCCAGCAGCTTAGTTTCCAGGAGGGACGGGGAGCTGTTTTTT. Its translation is CASSLVSRRDGELFF.

This rearrangement joins TRBV25-1 to TRBJ2-1; no definite D call. The V end was cut by 0 bases, the J end by 7 bases, with 7 bases between. The germline V gene has CDR1 MGHDK and CDR2 SYGVNS. The length of the CDR3 is 13 residues. The CDR3 DNA reads TGTGCCAGCAGTGAATATGGAACTAATGAGCAGTTCTTC. It is translated as CASSEYGTNEQFF. Full variable domain (missing parts from reference TRBV25-1 and TRBJ2-1): EADIYQTPRYLVIGTGKKITLECSQTMGHDKMYWYQQDPGMELHLIHYSYGVNSTEKGDLSSESTVSRIRTEHFPLTLESARPSHTSQYLCASSEYGTNEQFFGPGTRLTVL.

This chain joins TRBV5-4 and TRBJ2-6, with D unresolved. V was shortened by 4 bases and J by 2 bases, with 10 bases between the two germline ends. Per the germline V gene, CDR1 is SGHNT and CDR2 is YYREEE (reference sequence). The CDR3 runs to 15 residues. The chain's CDR3 is CASSLIGAGANVLTF. The CDR3, as DNA: TGTGCCAGCAGCCTTATTGGGGCTGGGGCCAACGTCCTGACTTTC.

J is TRBJ1-2 and V is TRBV7-9, with TRBD1 identical over 7 bases. CDR1 is SEHNR, CDR2 FQNEAQ, per germline (reference sequence). The CDR3 is 14 residues long. V shed 3 bases, J shed 4 bases, and the junction held 5 bases outside the gene matches. CDR3 nucleotides: TGTGCCAGCAGCTTCGACAGGGTAATCTATGGCTACACCTTC. Protein product: CASSFDRVIYGYTF.

This clone has only one observation. The chain combines TRBV4-2 with TRBJ2-6; D is possibly TRBD1 (6 bases). Germline V gene data show CDR1 as LGHNA and CDR2 as YNFKEQ. The CDR3 has 16 amino acids. Trimming took off 0 bases at V and 4 bases at J, with 10 bases between the two ends. CDR3 amino acids: CASSQDAGVGANVLTF. The CDR3 DNA follows: TGTGCCAGCAGCCAAGATGCAGGGGTAGGGGCCAACGTCCTGACTTTC.

The chain is built from TRBV11-3 and TRBJ2-2; 13 bases line up with TRBD2. This CDR3 is 18 amino acids long. Germline assignment: CDR1 SGHNT and CDR2 YENEEA. Trimming cost V 4 bases and J 8 bases; bases outside gene matches: 13. In nucleotides, the CDR3 is TGTGCCAGCAGCTCCCCTGGGACTAGCGGGACCCACGGGGGGGAGCTGTTTTTT. It yields the protein CASSSPGTSGTHGGELFF.

In this sample, this clone turned up a few times. The chain recombines TRBV5-6 with TRBJ1-1; D gene unclear. The CDR3 totals 16 residues. Trimming took 0 bases from V and 7 from J, leaving 19 bases between them. Germline V gene lookup returns CDR1 SGHDT and CDR2 YYEEEE. CDR3 region: CASSLALRAGGLEAFF. The CDR3 DNA is TGTGCCAGCAGCTTGGCCTTAAGGGCGGGTGGCCTTGAAGCTTTCTTT.

A remark on this clone: The sample contains more than one DNA sequence encoding this CDR3. The rearrangement uses TRBV12-3 or TRBV12-4 and TRBJ2-7; D remains unclear. The CDR3 contains 12 residues. V was shortened by 1 base and J by 3 bases, with 4 bases between the two germline ends. The CDR3 protein is CASSLEGYEQYF. The CDR3, as DNA: TGTGCCAGCAGTTTAGAAGGCTACGAGCAGTACTTC.

The V gene is TRBV7-4, the J gene TRBJ2-1; D is perhaps TRBD2 (5 bases). The CDR3 has 15 amino acids. CDR1 and CDR2 (germline): SGHVT, SQSDAQ. Trimming shortened V by 4 bases and J by 8 bases, and 18 bases separated the two germline ends. The CDR3 is CASSSRTLAKYEQFF. CDR3 DNA sequence: TGTGCCAGCAGCTCCCGGACCCTAGCAAAATATGAGCAGTTCTTC.

V gene TRBV20-1 combines with J gene TRBJ2-7; no firm D call. V was shortened by 6 bases and J by 4 bases, with 10 bases between the two germline ends. The CDR3 extends over 11 amino acids. Per the germline V gene, CDR1 is DFQATT and CDR2 is SNEGSKA (reference sequence). The CDR3 DNA reads as TGCAGTGCCACCGCCCGGTACGAGCAGTACTTC. Translated, it gives CSATARYEQYF.

This chain links TRBV6-6 with TRBJ1-5, with unresolved D. V gave up 7 bases and J gave up 7 bases, with 23 bases separating them. The CDR3 consists of 16 residues. Germline loops: CDR1 MNHNY, CDR2 SVGAGI (reference sequence). The CDR3 nucleotides read TGTGCCAGCACCACGCGAGGAGGAACACCGGGGCAGCCCCAGCATTTT. Amino acid sequence: CASTTRGGTPGQPQHF.

The chain couples TRBV3-1 (or the pseudogene TRBV3-2) to TRBJ1-5, with 11 bases identical to TRBD1. The CDR3 spans 14 residues. The V gene end was trimmed by 5 bases and the J gene end by 9 bases; junction bases not matched to a gene: 6. The V gene's germline CDR1 is LGHDT and CDR2 YNNKEL (reference sequence). CDR3 bases: TGTGCCAGCAGCGCTGGGACAGGGGGTTGGCCCCAGCATTTT. Its protein is CASSAGTGGWPQHF.

The chain joins TRBV2 to TRBJ2-7; 7 bases are shared with TRBD1. The CDR3 runs 12 residues. In germline, CDR1 is SNHLY, CDR2 FYNNEI. The V gene end was trimmed by 4 bases and the J gene end by 8 bases; junction bases not matched to a gene: 5. The CDR3 DNA sequence: TGTGCCAGCAGTGCAGACAGGGTACAGCAGTACTTC. As protein: CASSADRVQQYF.

The chain employs TRBV15 and TRBJ2-5; D might be TRBD1 (8 bases). Trimming removed 3 bases at V and 9 bases at J, with 14 bases between. The CDR3 contains 13 residues. Germline values: CDR1 LNHNV, CDR2 YYDKDF (reference sequence). CDR3 DNA: TGTGCCACCAGCAGCCGACAGGGGAGGGCCCAGTACTTC. This gives the protein CATSSRQGRAQYF.

V usage is TRBV6-5 and J usage is TRBJ2-5, with 11 bases lining up with TRBD1. Germline CDR1 and CDR2: MNHEY and SVGAGI. The CDR3 covers 15 residues. V was clipped by 6 bases and J by 4 bases; unmatched bases: 7. The CDR3 protein is CASRPGTGGVETQYF. Written as DNA, the CDR3 is TGTGCCAGCAGGCCCGGGACAGGGGGTGTAGAGACCCAGTACTTC.

The rearrangement uses TRBV30 and TRBJ1-5; possible D gene TRBD1, 5 bases. CDR3 size: 15 residues. Germline-derived CDR1 and CDR2 are GTSNPN and SVGIG (reference sequence). V gave up 2 bases and J gave up 4 bases, with 15 bases separating them. The CDR3 DNA follows: TGTGCCTGGAGTCCTTTGACTGGGGGGAATCAGCCCCAGCATTTT. Amino acids: CAWSPLTGGNQPQHF.

The chain employs TRBV4-1 and TRBJ1-1, with D hard to call. CDR3 length: 12 amino acids. Germline-derived CDR1 and CDR2 are MGHRA and YSYEKL. Deletions cut 5 bases from V and 4 bases from J, with 8 bases between. The CDR3: CASSGGGTEAFF. The CDR3 region has the DNA TGCGCCAGCAGCGGAGGAGGCACTGAAGCTTTCTTT.

In the case of this clone: This sample also contains other DNA sequences that code for the same CDR3. The chain joins TRBV5-1 to TRBJ2-5; D uncertain. Germline V lookup: CDR1 SGHRS, CDR2 YFSETQ. The V gene lost 4 bases and the J gene lost 2 bases, with 3 bases spanning the gap. This CDR3 contains 11 residues. In DNA form, the CDR3 reads TGCGCCAGCAGCCTACAAGAGACCCAGTACTTC. Translated: CASSLQETQYF.

The gene calls are TRBV19 and TRBJ1-2; TRBD1 agrees at 11 bases. The germline CDR1 and CDR2 sequences are LNHDA and SQIVND (reference sequence). The CDR3 is 14 amino acids. With 10 bases clipped from V and 6 bases from J, the junction kept 10 bases outside the gene matches. Here the CDR3 DNA reads TGTGCCACCGGACAGGGGGCGCTGATGAATGGCTACACCTTC. Its translation: CATGQGALMNGYTF.